This T cell receptor (beta chain) was sequenced during a study of CD8 T cells in Susac syndrome. Reverse transcription used roughly 0.5 to 1 ug RNA and random hexamers. TCRdb used MiXCR to reprocess the immunoSEQ multiplex PCR reads, holding one entry per CDR3 protein. The sample gives some 120,000 distinct CDR3 sequences, around nine tenths of which show up once; approximately 0.24% is in the top ten. Findings and caveats of the study: It was acknowledged in the study that its TCR sequencing and HLA analysis involved a relatively small number of individuals.

Points on this clonotype: Its cognate antigen is unknown.

V dropped 3 bases and J dropped 6 bases, with 18 bases sitting between them. The CDR3 sequence is 15 residues long. Germline loops: CDR1 LNHDA, CDR2 SQIVND (reference sequence). Isolation of CD8+ and CD4+ T cells was performed negatively, whereas enrichment of TEMRA cells was done by FACS. The origin of this receptor is a human donor with multiple sclerosis. Source material: CD8+ T cells from PBMCs. The V call is TRBV19, the J call TRBJ2-7; D remains unclear. In DNA, the CDR3 is TGTGCCAGTAGTATTCGGGCAGGCCTTGCCGTCGAGCAGTACTTC. Translating it yields CASSIRAGLAVEQYF.